This T cell receptor (beta chain) was captured in a study of blood T cell repertoires in COVID-19. Study summary: Acute-phase and convalescent COVID-19 samples originated in the United States, Italy and Spain. PBMCs, B-cell-depleted T cells, or T cells were the source of the cDNA or gDNA that made up the material.

Authors' analysis steps: Estimation of nucleated cell counts relied on the amplification of reference gene primers. Clones were sequenced by immunoSEQ multiplex PCR, and TCRdb holds only the in-frame ones, with some missing. The V and J calls and clone size come from that table; D and trimming were worked out from the DNA. The sample contains 140,000 or so clones, 87% of which appear only once. CDR1 is SGHTA, CDR2 FQGNSA, per germline. The germline V and J ends were trimmed by 4 bases and 0 bases, with 13 bases remaining between them. This CDR3 has 16 residues. This TCR came from a man aged 50-59 years who had recovered from COVID-19. The rearrangement joins TRBV7-2 to TRBJ1-3; D gene unclear. Material for sequencing was peripheral blood. CDR3 loop: CASSSDYRVSGNTIYF. The CDR3 DNA is TGTGCCAGCAGCTCCGACTACAGAGTCTCTGGAAACACCATATATTTT.